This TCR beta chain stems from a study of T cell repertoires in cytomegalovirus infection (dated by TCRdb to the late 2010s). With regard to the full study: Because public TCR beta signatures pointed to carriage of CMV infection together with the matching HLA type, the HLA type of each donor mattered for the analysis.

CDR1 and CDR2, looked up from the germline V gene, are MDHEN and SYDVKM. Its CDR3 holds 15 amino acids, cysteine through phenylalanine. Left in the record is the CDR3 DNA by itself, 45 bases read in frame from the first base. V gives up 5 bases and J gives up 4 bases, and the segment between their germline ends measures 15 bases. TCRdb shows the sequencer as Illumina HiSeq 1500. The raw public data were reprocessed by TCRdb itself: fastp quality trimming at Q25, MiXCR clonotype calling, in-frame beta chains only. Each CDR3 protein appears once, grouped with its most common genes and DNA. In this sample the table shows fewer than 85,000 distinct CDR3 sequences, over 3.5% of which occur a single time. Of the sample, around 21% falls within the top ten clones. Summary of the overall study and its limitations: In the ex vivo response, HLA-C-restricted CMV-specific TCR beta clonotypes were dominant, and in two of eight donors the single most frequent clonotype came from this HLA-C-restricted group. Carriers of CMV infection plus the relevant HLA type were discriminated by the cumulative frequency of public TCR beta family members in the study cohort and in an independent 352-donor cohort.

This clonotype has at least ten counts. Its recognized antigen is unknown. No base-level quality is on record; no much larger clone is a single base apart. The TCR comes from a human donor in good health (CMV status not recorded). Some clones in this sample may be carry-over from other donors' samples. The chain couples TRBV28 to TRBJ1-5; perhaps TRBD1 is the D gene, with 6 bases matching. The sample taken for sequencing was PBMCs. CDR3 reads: CASSRVQGGNQPQHF. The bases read TGTGCCAGCAGTCGTGTACAGGGAGGGAATCAGCCCCAGCATTTT. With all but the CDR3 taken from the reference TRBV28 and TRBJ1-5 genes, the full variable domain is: DVKVTQSSRYLVKRTGEKVFLECVQDMDHENMFWYRQDPGLGLRLIYFSYDVKMKEKGDIPEGYSVSREKKERFSLILESASTNQTSMYLCASSRVQGGNQPQHFGDGTRLSIL.